This TCR beta chain was observed in a study of T cells in localized non-small cell lung cancer. Study conclusions and caveats: Clonality of T cells reached its maximum in uninvolved adjacent lung, surpassing tumor. There were a median around 57 of the top 100 tumor clones appearing in adjacent lung. Longer overall survival accompanied higher blood T cell density. Owing to sequencing of a solitary tumor region, heterogeneity cannot be discounted.

A remark on this clone: Its specificity is unknown.

The table came from immunoSEQ multiplex PCR; TCRdb's copy has only in-frame clones and leaves some out. The sample lists around 70,000 clones; about 88% were seen once. The germline V and J ends were trimmed by 3 bases and 2 bases, with 15 bases remaining between them. This CDR3 has 16 amino acids. Germline V gene lookup returns CDR1 LGHNT and CDR2 FRNRAP. The genes are TRBV12-5 and TRBJ2-3; TRBD1 or TRBD2 may be the D gene (5 bases each). This TCR was recovered from a female donor older than 55 with stage I lung adenocarcinoma. The input for sequencing was peripheral blood, taken before any cancer treatment. CDR3 loop: CASGFGAGGDTDTQYF. CDR3 DNA: TGTGCTAGTGGTTTCGGGGCTGGTGGCGACACAGATACGCAGTATTTT.